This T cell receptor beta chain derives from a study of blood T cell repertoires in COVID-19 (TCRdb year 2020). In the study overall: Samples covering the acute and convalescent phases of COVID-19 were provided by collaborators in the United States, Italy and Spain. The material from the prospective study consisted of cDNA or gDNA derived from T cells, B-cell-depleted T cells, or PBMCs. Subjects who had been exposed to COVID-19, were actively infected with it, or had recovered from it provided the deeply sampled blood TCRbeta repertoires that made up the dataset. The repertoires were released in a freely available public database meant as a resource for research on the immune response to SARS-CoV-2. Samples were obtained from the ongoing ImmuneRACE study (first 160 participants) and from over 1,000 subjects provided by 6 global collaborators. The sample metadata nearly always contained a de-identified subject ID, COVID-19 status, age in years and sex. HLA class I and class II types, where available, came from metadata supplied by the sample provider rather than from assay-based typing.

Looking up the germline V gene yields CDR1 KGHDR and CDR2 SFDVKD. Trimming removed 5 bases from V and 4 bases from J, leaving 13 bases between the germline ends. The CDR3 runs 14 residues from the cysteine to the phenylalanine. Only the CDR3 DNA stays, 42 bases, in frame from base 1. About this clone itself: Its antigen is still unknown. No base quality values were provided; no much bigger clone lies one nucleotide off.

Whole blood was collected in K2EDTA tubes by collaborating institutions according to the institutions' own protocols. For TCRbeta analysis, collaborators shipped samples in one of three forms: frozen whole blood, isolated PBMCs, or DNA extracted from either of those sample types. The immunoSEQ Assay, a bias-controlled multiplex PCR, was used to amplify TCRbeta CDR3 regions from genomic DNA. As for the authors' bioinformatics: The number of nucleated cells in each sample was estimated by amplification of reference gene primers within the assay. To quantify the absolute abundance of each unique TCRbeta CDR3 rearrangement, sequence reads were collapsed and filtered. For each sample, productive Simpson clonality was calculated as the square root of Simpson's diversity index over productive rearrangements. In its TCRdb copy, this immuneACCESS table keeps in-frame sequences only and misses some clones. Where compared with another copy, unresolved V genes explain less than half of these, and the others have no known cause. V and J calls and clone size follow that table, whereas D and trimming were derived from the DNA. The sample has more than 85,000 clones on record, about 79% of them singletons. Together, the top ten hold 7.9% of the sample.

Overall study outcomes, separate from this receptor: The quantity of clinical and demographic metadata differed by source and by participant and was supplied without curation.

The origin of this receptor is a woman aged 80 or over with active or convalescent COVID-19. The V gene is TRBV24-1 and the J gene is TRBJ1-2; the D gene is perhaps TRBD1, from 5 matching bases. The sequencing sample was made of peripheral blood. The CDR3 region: CATSGSGRSYGYTF. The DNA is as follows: TGTGCCACCAGTGGATCAGGGCGAAGCTATGGCTACACCTTC.